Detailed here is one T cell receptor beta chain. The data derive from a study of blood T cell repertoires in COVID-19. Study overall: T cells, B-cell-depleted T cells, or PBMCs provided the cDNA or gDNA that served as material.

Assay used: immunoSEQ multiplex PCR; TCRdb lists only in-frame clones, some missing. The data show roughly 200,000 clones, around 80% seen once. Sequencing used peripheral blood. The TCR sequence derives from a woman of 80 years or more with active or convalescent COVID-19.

CDR3 sequence: CASSLVWTKETQYF. CDR3 in DNA: TGCGCCAGCAGCTTGGTGTGGACTAAAGAGACCCAGTACTTC. V gene TRBV5-1 combines with J gene TRBJ2-5, with D perhaps TRBD2 (6 bases). Trimming took 0 bases from V and 3 from J, leaving 9 bases between them. The CDR3 is made up of 14 amino acids. Germline values: CDR1 SGHRS, CDR2 YFSETQ.